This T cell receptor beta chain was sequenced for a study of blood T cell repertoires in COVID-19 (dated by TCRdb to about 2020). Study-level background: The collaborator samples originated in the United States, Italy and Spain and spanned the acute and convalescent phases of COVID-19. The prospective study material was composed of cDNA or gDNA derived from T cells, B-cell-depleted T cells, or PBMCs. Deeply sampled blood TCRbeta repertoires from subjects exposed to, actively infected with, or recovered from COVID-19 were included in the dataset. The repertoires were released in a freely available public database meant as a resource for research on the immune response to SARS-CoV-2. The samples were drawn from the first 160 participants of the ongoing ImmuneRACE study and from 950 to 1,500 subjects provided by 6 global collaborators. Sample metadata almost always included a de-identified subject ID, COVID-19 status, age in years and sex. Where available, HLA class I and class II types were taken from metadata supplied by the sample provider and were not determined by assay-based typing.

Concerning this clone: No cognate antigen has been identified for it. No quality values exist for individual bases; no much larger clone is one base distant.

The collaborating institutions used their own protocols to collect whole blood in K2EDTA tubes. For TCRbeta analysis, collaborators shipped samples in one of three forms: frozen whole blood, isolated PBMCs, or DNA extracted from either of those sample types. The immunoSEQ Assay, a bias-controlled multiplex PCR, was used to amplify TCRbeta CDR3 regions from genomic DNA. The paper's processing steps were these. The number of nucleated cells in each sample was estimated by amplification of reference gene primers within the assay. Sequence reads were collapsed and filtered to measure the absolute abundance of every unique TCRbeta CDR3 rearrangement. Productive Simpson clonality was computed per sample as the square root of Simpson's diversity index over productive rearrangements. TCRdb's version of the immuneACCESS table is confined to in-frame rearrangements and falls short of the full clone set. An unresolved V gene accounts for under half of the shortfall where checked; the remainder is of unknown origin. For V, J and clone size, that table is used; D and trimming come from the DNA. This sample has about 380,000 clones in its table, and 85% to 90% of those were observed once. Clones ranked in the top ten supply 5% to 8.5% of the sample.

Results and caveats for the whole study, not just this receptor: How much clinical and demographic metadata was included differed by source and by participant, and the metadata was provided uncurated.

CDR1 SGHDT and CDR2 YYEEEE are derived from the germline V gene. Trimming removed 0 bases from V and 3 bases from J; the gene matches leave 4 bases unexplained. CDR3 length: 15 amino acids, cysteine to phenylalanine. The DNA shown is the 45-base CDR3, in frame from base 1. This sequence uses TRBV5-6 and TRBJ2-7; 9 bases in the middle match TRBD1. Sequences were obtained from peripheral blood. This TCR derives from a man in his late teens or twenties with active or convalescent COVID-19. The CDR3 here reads CASSLEQGAVYEQYF. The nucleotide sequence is TGTGCCAGCAGCTTGGAACAGGGGGCGGTCTACGAGCAGTACTTC.